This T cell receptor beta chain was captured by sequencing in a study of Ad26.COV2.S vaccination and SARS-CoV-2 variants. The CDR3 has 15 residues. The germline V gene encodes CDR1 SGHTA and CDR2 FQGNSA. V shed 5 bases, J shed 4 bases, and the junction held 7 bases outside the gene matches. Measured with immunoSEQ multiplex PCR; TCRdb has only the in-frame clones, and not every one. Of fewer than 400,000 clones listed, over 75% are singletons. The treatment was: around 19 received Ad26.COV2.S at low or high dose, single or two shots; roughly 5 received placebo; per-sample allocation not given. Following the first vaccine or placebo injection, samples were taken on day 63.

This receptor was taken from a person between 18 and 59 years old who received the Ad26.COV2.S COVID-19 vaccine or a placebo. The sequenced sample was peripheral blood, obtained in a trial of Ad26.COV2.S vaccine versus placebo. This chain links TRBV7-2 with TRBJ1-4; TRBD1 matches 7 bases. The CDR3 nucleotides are TGTGCCAGCAGCCCCGAGGGACAGATTAATGAAAAACTGTTTTTT. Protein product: CASSPEGQINEKLFF.